The 11 T cell receptor beta chains in this list originate from one sample, sequenced in a study of shared clonotypes between healthy human individuals. It was CD45RO-negative cells, positively selected for CCR7, that made up naive CD8 cells, with terminally differentiated effector memory CD45RA+ cells excluded. Profiling relied on immunoSEQ multiplex PCR, and the TCRdb table lists in-frame clones only, not all of them. The table lists 2 million or so clones, approximately 94% of them singletons. Sequences were obtained from naive CD8+ T cells sorted from blood. The receptors shown here come from a man between 18 and 29 years old in good health.

Remarks on this clone: In the same sample, other DNA sequences code for this CDR3. The chain carries TRBV27 and TRBJ2-3; D gene unclear. Trimming took off 7 bases at V and 1 base at J, with 9 bases between the two ends. Per the germline V gene, CDR1 is MNHEY and CDR2 is SMNVEV (reference sequence). CDR3 size: 13 residues. In DNA, the CDR3 is TGTGCCAGCACCTTAGGCGGCACAGATACGCAGTATTTT. Translated: CASTLGGTDTQYF.

This clone has only one observation. This chain uses TRBV10-2 with TRBJ2-5; D gene ambiguous. The last part of the DNA fits TRBJ2-7 better; the J call may be wrong. The CDR3 is made up of 11 amino acids. Germline CDR1 reads WSHSY; CDR2 reads SAAADI. The CDR3 bases are TGCGCCAGCACCCTAGGGAACGAGCAGTACTTC. Translated, it gives CASTLGNEQYF.

The rearrangement links TRBV5-1 to TRBJ2-5; D unresolved. The CDR3 has 15 amino acids. Germline values: CDR1 SGHRS, CDR2 YFSETQ. The V end lost 0 bases, the J end lost 0 bases, and 9 bases lay between the germline ends. CDR3 amino acids: CASSLAHSYQETQYF. Here the CDR3 DNA reads TGCGCCAGCAGCTTGGCGCACAGCTACCAAGAGACCCAGTACTTC.

V is TRBV7-8 and J is TRBJ2-1, with 7 bases aligning to TRBD1. There are 15 residues in the CDR3. Germline loops: CDR1 SGHVS, CDR2 FQNEAQ. V was pared by 5 bases and J by 1 base, with 5 bases of the junction left unmatched. CDR3 coding DNA: TGTGCCAGCAGCGCCCTGACAGGGTCCTACAATGAGCAGTTCTTC. Its protein product is CASSALTGSYNEQFF. Looking up the rest from reference TRBV7-8 and TRBJ2-1 gives the full variable domain: GAGVSQSPRYKVAKRGQDVALRCDPISGHVSLFWYQQALGQGPEFLTYFQNEAQLDKSGLPSDRFFAERPEGSVSTLKIQRTQQEDSAVYLCASSALTGSYNEQFFGPGTRLTVL.

This clone was seen a single time. The genes are TRBV5-1 and TRBJ1-2; a possible D gene is TRBD1 (5 bases). This CDR3 comprises 12 residues. From germline, CDR1 is SGHRS and CDR2 YFSETQ. V was cut by 7 bases and J by 6 bases, with 13 bases left in between. CDR3 bases: TGCGCCAGCGCCCATGGGGGTAATGGCTACACCTTC. It is translated as CASAHGGNGYTF.

The chain is built from TRBV18 and TRBJ2-3, with D tentatively TRBD1 (7 bases). This CDR3 region has 16 residues. V was trimmed by 0 bases and J by 5 bases, leaving 15 bases between them. Germline CDR1 and CDR2: KGHSH and LQKENI. CDR3 sequence: CASSPPVYRGGDTQYF. CDR3 in DNA: TGTGCCAGCTCACCACCGGTTTACAGGGGAGGAGATACGCAGTATTTT. Drawing the rest from reference TRBV18 and TRBJ2-3, the complete variable domain is NAGVMQNPRHLVRRRGQEARLRCSPMKGHSHVYWYRQLPEEGLKFMVYLQKENIIDESGMPKERFSAEFPKEGPSILRIQQVVRGDSAAYFCASSPPVYRGGDTQYFGPGTRLTVL.

In regard to this clone: The same CDR3 can be traced to other DNA sequences in this sample. The genes are TRBV10-1 and TRBJ1-1; D is undetermined. CDR1 is WNHNN, CDR2 SYGVQD, per germline (reference sequence). The length of the CDR3 is 13 residues. V was trimmed by 2 bases and J by 4 bases, leaving 8 bases between them. The CDR3 nucleotides read TGCGCCAGCAGTGAGAGTCTCGGCACTGAAGCTTTCTTT. Translation gives CASSESLGTEAFF.

This clone was seen a single time. The V call is TRBV27, the J call TRBJ1-2, with 9 positions matching TRBD1. The CDR3 extends over 14 amino acids. Trimming removed 6 bases from V and 6 bases from J; junction bases left unmatched: 8. The germline V gene has CDR1 MNHEY and CDR2 SMNVEV (reference sequence). CDR3 in amino acids: CASSDLQGANGYTF. The CDR3 nucleotides read TGTGCCAGCAGCGATCTACAGGGGGCTAATGGCTACACCTTC.

This sequence joins TRBV6-1 and TRBJ2-5; TRBD1 matches 7 bases. V was clipped by 6 bases and J by 5 bases; unmatched bases: 12. CDR1 and CDR2 (germline): MNHNS, SASEGT. This CDR3 comprises 15 residues. This CDR3 is CASSGNRGSGETQYF. The DNA for the CDR3 is TGTGCCAGCAGCGGTAACAGGGGATCGGGGGAGACCCAGTACTTC.

V gene TRBV13 combines with J gene TRBJ1-5, with no clear D. Between the trimmed V and J ends, which lost 0 bases and 5 bases, there was a span of 8 bases. The germline CDR1 and CDR2 sequences are PRHDT and FYEKMQ (reference sequence). The CDR3 is 14 amino acids. Written as DNA, the CDR3 is TGTGCCAGCAGCTTAGGAGCAACCCATCAGCCCCAGCATTTT. This codes for CASSLGATHQPQHF.

This clone was detected once. This sequence joins TRBV27 and TRBJ2-7; 11 bases are a match to TRBD2. Losses at the gene ends were 5 bases for V and 2 bases for J; bases not matched to a gene: 8. CDR1 is MNHEY and CDR2 is SMNVEV in the germline V gene (reference sequence). This CDR3 has 16 residues. The CDR3 DNA is TGTGCCAGCAGTGGTAGCGGGGGGGAAACCGCCTACGAGCAGTACTTC. It is translated as CASSGSGGETAYEQYF.